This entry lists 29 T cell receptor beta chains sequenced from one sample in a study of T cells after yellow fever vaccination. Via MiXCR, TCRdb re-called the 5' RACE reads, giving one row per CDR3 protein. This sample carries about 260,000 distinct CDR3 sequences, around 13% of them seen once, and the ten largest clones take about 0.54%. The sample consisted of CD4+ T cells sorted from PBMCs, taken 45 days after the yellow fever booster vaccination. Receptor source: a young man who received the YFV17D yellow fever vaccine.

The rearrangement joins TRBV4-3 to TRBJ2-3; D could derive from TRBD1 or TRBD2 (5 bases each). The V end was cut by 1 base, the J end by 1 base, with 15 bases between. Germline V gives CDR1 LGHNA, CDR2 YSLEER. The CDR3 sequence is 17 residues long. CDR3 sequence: CASSQGPPGRGTDTQYF. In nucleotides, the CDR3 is TGCGCCAGCAGCCAAGGCCCCCCGGGGCGGGGCACAGATACGCAGTATTTT.

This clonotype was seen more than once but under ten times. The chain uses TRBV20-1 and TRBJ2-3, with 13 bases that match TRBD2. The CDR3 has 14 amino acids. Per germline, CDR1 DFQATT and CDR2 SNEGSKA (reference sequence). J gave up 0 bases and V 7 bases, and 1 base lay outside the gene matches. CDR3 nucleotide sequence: TGCAGTGGACTAGCGGGAGGAAGCACAGATACGCAGTATTTT. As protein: CSGLAGGSTDTQYF.

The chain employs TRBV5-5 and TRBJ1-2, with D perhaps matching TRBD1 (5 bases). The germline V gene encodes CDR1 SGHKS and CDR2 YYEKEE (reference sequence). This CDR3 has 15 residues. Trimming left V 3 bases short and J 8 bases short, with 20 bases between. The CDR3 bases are TGTGCCAGCAGCTCTTCTCTTCAGGGATCTGGGGGCTACACCTTC. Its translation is CASSSSLQGSGGYTF. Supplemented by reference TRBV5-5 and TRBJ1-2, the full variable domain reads DAGVTQSPTHLIKTRGQQVTLRCSPISGHKSVSWYQQVLGQGPQFIFQYYEKEERGRGNFPDRFSARQFPNYSSELNVNALLLGDSALYLCASSSSLQGSGGYTFGSGTRLTVV.

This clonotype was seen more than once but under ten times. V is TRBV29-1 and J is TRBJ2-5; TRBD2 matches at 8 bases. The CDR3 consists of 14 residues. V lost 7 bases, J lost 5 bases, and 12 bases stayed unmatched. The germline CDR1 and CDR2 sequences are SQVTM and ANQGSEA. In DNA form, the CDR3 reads TGCAGCGGCCGGCAGCGGGAGTATTGGGAGACCCAGTACTTC. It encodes CSGRQREYWETQYF.

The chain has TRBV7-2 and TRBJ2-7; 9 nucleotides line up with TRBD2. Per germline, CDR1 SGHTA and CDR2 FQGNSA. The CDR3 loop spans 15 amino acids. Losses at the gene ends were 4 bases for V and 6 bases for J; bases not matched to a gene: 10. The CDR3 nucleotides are TGTGCCAGCAGCTCGGCTAGCGGGACCCAGGGCGAGCAGTACTTC. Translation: CASSSASGTQGEQYF.

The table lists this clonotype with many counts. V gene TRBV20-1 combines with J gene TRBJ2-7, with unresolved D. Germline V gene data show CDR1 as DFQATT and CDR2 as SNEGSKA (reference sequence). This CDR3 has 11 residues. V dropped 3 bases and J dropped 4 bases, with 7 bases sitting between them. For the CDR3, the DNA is TGCAGTGCTAGGACACCATACGAGCAGTACTTC. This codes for CSARTPYEQYF.

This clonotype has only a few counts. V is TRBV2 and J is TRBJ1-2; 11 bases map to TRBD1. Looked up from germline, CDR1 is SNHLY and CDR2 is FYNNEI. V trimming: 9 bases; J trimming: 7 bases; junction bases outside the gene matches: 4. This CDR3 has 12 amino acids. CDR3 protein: CARSGTGGGYTF. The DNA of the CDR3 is TGTGCCAGATCCGGGACAGGGGGTGGCTACACCTTC.

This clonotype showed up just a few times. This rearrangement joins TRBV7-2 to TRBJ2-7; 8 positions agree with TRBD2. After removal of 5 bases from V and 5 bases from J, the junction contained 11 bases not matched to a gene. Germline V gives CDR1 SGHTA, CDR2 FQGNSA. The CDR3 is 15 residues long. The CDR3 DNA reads TGTGCCAGCAGCCGCCCGGGAGGGAGAGGGGACGAGCAGTACTTC. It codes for CASSRPGGRGDEQYF.

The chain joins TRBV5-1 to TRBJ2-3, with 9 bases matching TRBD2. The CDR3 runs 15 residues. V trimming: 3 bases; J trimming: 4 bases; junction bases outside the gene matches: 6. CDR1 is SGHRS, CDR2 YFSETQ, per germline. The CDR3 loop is CASSSGTSNSDTQYF. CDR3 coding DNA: TGCGCCAGCAGCTCCGGGACTAGCAATTCAGATACGCAGTATTTT. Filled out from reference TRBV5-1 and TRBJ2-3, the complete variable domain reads KAGVTQTPRYLIKTRGQQVTLSCSPISGHRSVSWYQQTPGQGLQFLFEYFSETQRNKGNFPGRFSGRQFSNSRSEMNVSTLELGDSALYLCASSSGTSNSDTQYFGPGTRLTVL.

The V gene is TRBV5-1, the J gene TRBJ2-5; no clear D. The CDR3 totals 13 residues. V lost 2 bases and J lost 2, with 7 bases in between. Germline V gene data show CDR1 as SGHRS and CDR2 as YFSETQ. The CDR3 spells CASSFGRQETQYF. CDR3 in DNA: TGCGCCAGCAGCTTCGGCAGACAAGAGACCCAGTACTTC.

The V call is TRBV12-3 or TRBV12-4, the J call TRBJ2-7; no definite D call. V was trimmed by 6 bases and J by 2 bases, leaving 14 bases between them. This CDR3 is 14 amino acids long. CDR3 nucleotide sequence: TGTGCCAGCAGGGGTGGTCGGCAGACCTACGAGCAGTACTTC. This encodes CASRGGRQTYEQYF.

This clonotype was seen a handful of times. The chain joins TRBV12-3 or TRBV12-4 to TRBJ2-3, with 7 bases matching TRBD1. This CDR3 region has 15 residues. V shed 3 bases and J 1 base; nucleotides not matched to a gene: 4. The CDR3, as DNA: TGTGCCAGCAGTTTTAACAGGGGAGGCACAGATACGCAGTATTTT. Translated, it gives CASSFNRGGTDTQYF.

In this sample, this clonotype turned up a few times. The CDR3 loop is CAISVTSDPHEQYF. Written as DNA, the CDR3 is TGTGCCATCAGTGTGACTAGCGACCCTCACGAGCAGTACTTC. This chain joins TRBV10-3 and TRBJ2-7; 8 bases are a match to TRBD2. CDR1 and CDR2 from the germline V gene are ENHRY and SYGVKD. This CDR3 has 14 residues. The V segment lost 4 bases and the J segment 5 bases; nucleotides outside the gene matches: 7.

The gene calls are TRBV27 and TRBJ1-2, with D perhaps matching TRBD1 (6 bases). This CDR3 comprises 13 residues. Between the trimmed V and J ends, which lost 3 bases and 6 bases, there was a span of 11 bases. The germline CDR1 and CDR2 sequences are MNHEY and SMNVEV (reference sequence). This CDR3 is CASSFRTAHGYTF. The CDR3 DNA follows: TGTGCCAGCAGTTTCCGGACAGCCCATGGCTACACCTTC.

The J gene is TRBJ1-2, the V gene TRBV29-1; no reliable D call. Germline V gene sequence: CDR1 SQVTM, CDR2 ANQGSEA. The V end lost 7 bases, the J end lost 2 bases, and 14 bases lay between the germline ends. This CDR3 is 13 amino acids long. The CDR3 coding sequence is TGCAGCGGCCTGTCTGGAGTGAACTATGGCTACACCTTC. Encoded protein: CSGLSGVNYGYTF. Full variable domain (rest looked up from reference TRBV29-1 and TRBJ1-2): SAVISQKPSRDICQRGTSLTIQCQVDSQVTMMFWYRQQPGQSLTLIATANQGSEATYESGFVIDKFPISRPNLTFSTLTVSNMSPEDSSIYLCSGLSGVNYGYTFGSGTRLTVV.

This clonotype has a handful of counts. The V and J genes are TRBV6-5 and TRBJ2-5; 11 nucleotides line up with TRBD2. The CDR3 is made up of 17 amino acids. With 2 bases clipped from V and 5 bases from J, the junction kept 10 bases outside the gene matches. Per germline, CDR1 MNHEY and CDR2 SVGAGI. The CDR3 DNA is TGTGCCAGCAGTTACAACCTTCCTAGCGGGAGGCTGGAGACCCAGTACTTC. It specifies CASSYNLPSGRLETQYF.

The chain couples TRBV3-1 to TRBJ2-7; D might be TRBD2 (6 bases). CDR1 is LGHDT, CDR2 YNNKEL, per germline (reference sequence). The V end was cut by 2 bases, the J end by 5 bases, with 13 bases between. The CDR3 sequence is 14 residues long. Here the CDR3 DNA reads TGTGCCAGCAGCCAACCGGGAGTCGGGGACGAGCAGTACTTC. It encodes CASSQPGVGDEQYF.

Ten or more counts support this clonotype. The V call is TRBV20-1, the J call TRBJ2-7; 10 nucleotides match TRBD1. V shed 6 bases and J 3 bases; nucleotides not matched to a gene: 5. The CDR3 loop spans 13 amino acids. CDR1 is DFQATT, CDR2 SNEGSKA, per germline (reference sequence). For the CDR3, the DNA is TGCAGTGCGCCGGGACAGGGGCGCTACGAGCAGTACTTC. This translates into CSAPGQGRYEQYF.

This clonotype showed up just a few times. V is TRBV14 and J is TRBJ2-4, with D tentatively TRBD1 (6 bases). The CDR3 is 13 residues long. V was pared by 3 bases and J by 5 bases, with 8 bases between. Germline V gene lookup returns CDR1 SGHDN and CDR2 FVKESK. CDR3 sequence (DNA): TGTGCCAGCAGCCACAAGGGGGAAAACATTCAGTACTTC. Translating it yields CASSHKGENIQYF.

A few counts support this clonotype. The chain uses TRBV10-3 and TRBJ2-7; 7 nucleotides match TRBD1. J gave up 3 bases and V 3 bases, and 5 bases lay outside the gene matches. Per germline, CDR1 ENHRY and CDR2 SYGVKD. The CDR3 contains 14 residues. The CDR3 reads CAISEGGTIYEQYF. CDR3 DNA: TGTGCCATCAGTGAAGGGGGCACGATCTACGAGCAGTACTTC.

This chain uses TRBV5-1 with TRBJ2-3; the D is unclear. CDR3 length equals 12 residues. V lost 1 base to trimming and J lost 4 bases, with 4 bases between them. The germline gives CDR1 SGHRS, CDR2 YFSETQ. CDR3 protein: CASSLLPDTQYF. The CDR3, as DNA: TGCGCCAGCAGCTTGCTTCCAGATACGCAGTATTTT. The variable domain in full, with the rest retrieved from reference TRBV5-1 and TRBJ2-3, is KAGVTQTPRYLIKTRGQQVTLSCSPISGHRSVSWYQQTPGQGLQFLFEYFSETQRNKGNFPGRFSGRQFSNSRSEMNVSTLELGDSALYLCASSLLPDTQYFGPGTRLTVL.

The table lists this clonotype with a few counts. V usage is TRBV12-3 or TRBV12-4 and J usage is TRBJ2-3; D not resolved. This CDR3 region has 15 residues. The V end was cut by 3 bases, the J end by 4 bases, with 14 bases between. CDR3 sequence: CASSLNSQLADTQYF. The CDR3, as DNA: TGTGCCAGCAGTTTGAATAGCCAATTGGCAGATACGCAGTATTTT.

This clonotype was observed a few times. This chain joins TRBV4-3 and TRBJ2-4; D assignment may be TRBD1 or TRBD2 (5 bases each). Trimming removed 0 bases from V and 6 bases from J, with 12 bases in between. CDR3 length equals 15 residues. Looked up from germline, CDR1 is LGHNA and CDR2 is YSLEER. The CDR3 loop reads CASSQDERGGNIQYF. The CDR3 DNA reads TGCGCCAGCAGCCAAGATGAGAGGGGCGGAAACATTCAGTACTTC.

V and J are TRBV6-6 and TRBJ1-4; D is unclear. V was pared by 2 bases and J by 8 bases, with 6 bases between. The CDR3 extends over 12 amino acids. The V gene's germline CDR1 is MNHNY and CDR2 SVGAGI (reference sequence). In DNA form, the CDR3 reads TGTGCCAGCAGTTACCCGGAGGAAAAACTGTTTTTT. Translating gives CASSYPEEKLFF.

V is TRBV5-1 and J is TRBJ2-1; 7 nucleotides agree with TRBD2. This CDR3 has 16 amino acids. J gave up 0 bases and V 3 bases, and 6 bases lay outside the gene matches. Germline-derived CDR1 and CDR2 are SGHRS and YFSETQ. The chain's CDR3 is CASSSTSVSSYNEQFF. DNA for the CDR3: TGCGCCAGCAGCTCTACTAGCGTGAGCTCCTACAATGAGCAGTTCTTC.

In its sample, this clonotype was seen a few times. The CDR3 sequence is CASRSDRASGRGEQFF. The CDR3 nucleotides are TGCGCCAGCAGGTCGGACAGGGCCAGCGGGAGGGGTGAGCAGTTCTTC. The chain combines TRBV5-1 with TRBJ2-1; TRBD2 aligns across 10 bases. The CDR3 totals 16 residues. V lost 5 bases, J lost 9 bases, and 14 bases stayed unmatched. Germline V gives CDR1 SGHRS, CDR2 YFSETQ.

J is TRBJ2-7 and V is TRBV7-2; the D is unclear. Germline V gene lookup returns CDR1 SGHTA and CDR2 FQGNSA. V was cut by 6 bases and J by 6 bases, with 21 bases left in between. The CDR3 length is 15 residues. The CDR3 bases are TGTGCCAGCAGTCCCGGCGGATTGGGCATTTTCGAGCAGTACTTC. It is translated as CASSPGGLGIFEQYF.

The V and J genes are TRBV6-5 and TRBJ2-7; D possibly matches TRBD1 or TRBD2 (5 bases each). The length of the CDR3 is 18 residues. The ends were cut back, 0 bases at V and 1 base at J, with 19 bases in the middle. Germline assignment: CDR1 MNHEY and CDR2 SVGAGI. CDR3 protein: CASSYSKSGAGQSYEQYF. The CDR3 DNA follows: TGTGCCAGCAGTTACTCGAAATCCGGGGCAGGCCAATCCTACGAGCAGTACTTC.

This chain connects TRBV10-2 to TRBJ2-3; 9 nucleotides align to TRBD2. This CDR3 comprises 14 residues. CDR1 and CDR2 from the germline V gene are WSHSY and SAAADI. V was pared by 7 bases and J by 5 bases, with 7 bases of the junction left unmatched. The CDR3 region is CASNIAGGGDTQYF. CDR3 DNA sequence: TGCGCCAGCAACATTGCGGGAGGGGGAGATACGCAGTATTTT.